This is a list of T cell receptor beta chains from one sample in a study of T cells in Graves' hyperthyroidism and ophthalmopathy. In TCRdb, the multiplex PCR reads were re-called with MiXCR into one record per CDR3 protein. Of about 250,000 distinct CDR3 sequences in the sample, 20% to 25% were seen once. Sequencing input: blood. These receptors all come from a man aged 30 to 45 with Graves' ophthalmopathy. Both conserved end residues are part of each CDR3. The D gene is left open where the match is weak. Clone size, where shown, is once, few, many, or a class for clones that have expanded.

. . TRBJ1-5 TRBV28 TGTGCCAGCAGTATACAGGAGCTTAGCAATCAGCCCCAGCATTTT CASSIQELSNQPQHF
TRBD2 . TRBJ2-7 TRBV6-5 TGTGCCAGCAGTTACGGGACTAGCGGGAGGGGATACGAGCAGTACTTC CASSYGTSGRGYEQYF
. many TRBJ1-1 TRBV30 TGTGCCTGGAGTGTACACAAGAACACTGAAGCTTTCTTT CAWSVHKNTEAFF
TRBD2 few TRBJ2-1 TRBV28 TGTGCCACAGCAAGGCTAGCGGGTAACAATGAGCAGTTCTTC CATARLAGNNEQFF
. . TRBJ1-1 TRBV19 TGTGCCAGCGGAGAGGGACGTCCGAACACTGAAGCTTTCTTT CASGEGRPNTEAFF
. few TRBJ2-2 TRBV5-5 TGTGCCAGCAGCTTGGGGGGTGGGCCCGGGGAGCTGTTTTTT CASSLGGGPGELFF
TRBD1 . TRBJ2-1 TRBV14 TGTGCCAGCAGCCAAGCGGGGACAGGGTATGTCAGTTCCTACAATGAGCAGTTCTTC CASSQAGTGYVSSYNEQFF
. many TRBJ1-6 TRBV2 TGTGCCAACAGTCGGACCTCCGATTCACCCCTCCACTTT CANSRTSDSPLHF
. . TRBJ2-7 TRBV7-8 TGTGCCAGCACCTCCGAGGGCGGGCCCACCAACGAGCAGTACTTC CASTSEGGPTNEQYF
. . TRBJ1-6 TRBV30 TGTGCCTGGAGTGTGGACCCCTCCTATAATTCACCCCTCCACTTT CAWSVDPSYNSPLHF
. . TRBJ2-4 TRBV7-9 TGTGCCAGCAGCCTCACTGAGGTGCCCAAAAACATTCAGTACTTC CASSLTEVPKNIQYF
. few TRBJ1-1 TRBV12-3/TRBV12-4 TGTGCCAGCAGGTTGAGGGGCCACACTGAAGCTTTCTTT CASRLRGHTEAFF
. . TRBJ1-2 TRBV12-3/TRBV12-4 TGTGCCAGCACCACTGCAGGAAACTATGGCTACACCTTC CASTTAGNYGYTF
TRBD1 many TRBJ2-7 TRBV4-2 TGTGCCAGCAGCCCAGGGGGGACAGGGGCCTACGAGCAGTACTTC CASSPGGTGAYEQYF